Listed here is a single TCR beta chain. Its specificity is not known. This sample is part of a study of CD8+ T cells in alopecia areata. About the study: Treated patients swallowed 5 to 10 mg of oral tofacitinib twice daily.

CDR3 length equals 15 residues. The V segment lost 0 bases and the J segment 3 bases; nucleotides outside the gene matches: 7. Per germline, CDR1 SQVTM and CDR2 ANQGSEA. Treatment specified: oral pan-JAK inhibitor, 5-10 mg twice daily. Patients with alopecia areata provided lesional scalp punch biopsies as well as peripheral blood. Cell sorting on a FACSAria was used to separate CD4+ and CD8+ T cells from the PBMCs. Study conclusions and caveats: For lesional scalp, especially alopecia totalis/universalis, clonality was higher than in normal scalp.

Isolated RNA was reverse transcribed into cDNA used as the sequencing template. The assay was immunoSEQ multiplex PCR, and TCRdb's table has in-frame clones only and misses some. The data show roughly 98,000 clones, about 58% seen once. The rearrangement links TRBV29-1 to TRBJ1-2; 7 bases match TRBD1. The origin of this receptor is a human donor with alopecia areata. The source was CD8+ T cells sorted from blood, collected at week 4, from a patient treated with tofacitinib. The CDR3, as DNA: TGCAGCGTTGAAGATCTTCAGGGGGTCGACTATGGCTACACCTTC. Amino acids: CSVEDLQGVDYGYTF. Looking up the rest from reference TRBV29-1 and TRBJ1-2 gives the full variable domain: SAVISQKPSRDICQRGTSLTIQCQVDSQVTMMFWYRQQPGQSLTLIATANQGSEATYESGFVIDKFPISRPNLTFSTLTVSNMSPEDSSIYLCSVEDLQGVDYGYTFGSGTRLTVV.